Listed below are T cell receptor beta chains from one sample, sequenced in a study of T-cell memory formation after mild COVID-19. TCRdb reanalysed the 5' RACE reads using MiXCR and keeps one entry per CDR3 protein. The sample carries about 400,000 distinct CDR3 sequences, 13% to 15% recorded once. Source material: PBMCs or a T cell subset sorted from them (not recorded which). These receptors came from a man younger than 30 who had mild COVID-19 (a few samples of this study predate the infection). Cell type and time point are not known. Each CDR3 is given with its conserved first and last residue. D genes are given only for firm matches. Rows may omit the clone size; those that give it use once, few, many or a size class.

>TRBJ1-2|TRBV4-3|few|.
CASSPNSGAPGGYTF
TGCGCCAGCAGCCCCAACTCAGGGGCCCCCGGGGGCTACACCTTC
>TRBJ1-3|TRBV11-3|few|.
CASSFDTGNTIYF
TGTGCCAGCAGCTTTGACACTGGAAACACCATATATTTT
>TRBJ2-4|TRBV27|few|.
CASRGGTRGIQYF
TGTGCCAGCAGAGGCGGGACCCGGGGCATTCAGTACTTC
>TRBJ1-2|TRBV6-5|.|.
CASRPTDGFNYGYTF
TGTGCCAGCAGACCTACTGACGGATTTAACTATGGCTACACCTTC
>TRBJ2-2|TRBV27|.|TRBD1
CASRPVKTGINTGELFF
TGTGCCAGTCGACCAGTGAAGACAGGGATAAACACCGGGGAGCTGTTTTTT
>TRBJ1-5|TRBV20-1|many|.
CSADHPGEPQHF
TGCAGTGCTGACCACCCGGGGGAGCCCCAGCATTTT
>TRBJ2-2|TRBV4-3|.|.
CASSQVQAGSGGELFF
TGCGCCAGCAGCCAAGTCCAAGCAGGGTCGGGCGGGGAGCTGTTTTTT
>TRBJ2-7|TRBV30|.|.
CAWSLRYEQYF
TGTGCCTGGAGTCTCCGTTACGAGCAGTACTTC
>TRBJ2-3|TRBV5-1|few|TRBD2
CASSFGTSDITDTQYF
TGCGCCAGCAGCTTCGGGACTAGCGATATAACAGATACGCAGTATTTT
>TRBJ2-7|TRBV7-9|many|.
CASQGVGYEQYF
TGTGCCAGCCAAGGGGTCGGCTACGAGCAGTACTTC
>TRBJ1-2|TRBV12-3/TRBV12-4|.|TRBD1
CASSSRGFLYGYTF
TGTGCCAGCAGTTCCAGGGGGTTTCTCTATGGCTACACCTTC
>TRBJ1-2|TRBV5-1|many|TRBD1
CASSLGDRNYGYTF
TGTGCCAGCAGCTTAGGGGACAGAAACTATGGCTACACCTTC
>TRBJ2-5|TRBV5-1|few|.
CASSLAGSGRETQYF
TGCGCCAGCAGCTTGGCCGGGTCAGGCCGAGAGACCCAGTACTTC
>TRBJ1-4|TRBV11-1|.|TRBD1
CASSGSGTENEKLFF
TGTGCCAGCAGCGGATCCGGGACAGAAAATGAAAAACTGTTTTTT
>TRBJ1-2|TRBV20-1|.|TRBD1
CSARGGTGGKDYGYTF
TGCAGTGCTAGAGGCGGTACAGGGGGAAAGGACTATGGCTACACCTTC
>TRBJ1-1|TRBV6-2/TRBV6-3|.|.
CASRDLPGQNTEAFF
TGTGCCAGCAGGGACCTTCCGGGACAGAACACTGAAGCTTTCTTT
>TRBJ2-6|TRBV5-5|.|.
CASSPWGANVLTF
TGTGCCAGCAGCCCGTGGGGGGCCAACGTCCTGACTTTC
>TRBJ2-5|TRBV6-6|few|.
CASSYSTWGERETQYF
TGTGCCAGCAGTTACTCAACTTGGGGGGAGCGAGAGACCCAGTACTTC
>TRBJ2-7|TRBV11-2|.|TRBD2
CASSLVSGASYEQYF
TGTGCCAGCAGCTTAGTGAGCGGGGCCTCCTACGAGCAGTACTTC
>TRBJ2-2|TRBV12-3/TRBV12-4|few|.
CASSPGTLNAGELFF
TGTGCCAGCAGCCCGGGGACGCTTAACGCCGGGGAGCTGTTTTTT
>TRBJ1-5|TRBV6-5|.|TRBD1
CASSSGTGDNQPQHF
TGTGCCAGCAGTTCCGGGACAGGGGACAATCAGCCCCAGCATTTT
>TRBJ1-3|TRBV3-1|few|.
CASGRSGNTIYF
TGTGCCAGCGGAAGATCTGGAAACACCATATATTTT
>TRBJ2-2|TRBV7-2|few|TRBD1
CASSYGQGLRELFF
TGTGCCAGCAGCTATGGACAGGGGTTAAGGGAGCTGTTTTTT
>TRBJ2-5|TRBV5-1|few|TRBD1
CASSLTTGVRETQYF
TGCGCCAGCAGCTTAACAACAGGGGTACGGGAGACCCAGTACTTC
>TRBJ2-2|TRBV18|few|.
CASSPLSGLNTGELFF
TGTGCCAGCTCACCCCTTTCCGGATTGAACACCGGGGAGCTGTTTTTT
>TRBJ1-3|TRBV3-1|.|.
CASSPGARGGNTIYF
TGTGCCAGCAGCCCAGGGGCCCGAGGTGGAAACACCATATATTTT
>TRBJ2-3|TRBV3-1|.|.
CASSPGPYSTDTQYF
TGTGCCAGCAGCCCGGGACCCTACAGCACAGATACGCAGTATTTT
>TRBJ1-3|TRBV5-1|few|.
CASSLANSGTSGNTIYF
TGCGCCAGCAGCTTGGCCAACTCGGGCACCTCTGGAAACACCATATATTTT
>TRBJ2-6|TRBV5-5|.|.
CASSVQQGIISGANVLTF
TGTGCCAGCAGCGTCCAACAGGGTATCATCTCTGGGGCCAACGTCCTGACTTTC
>TRBJ1-2|TRBV20-1|.|TRBD1
CSGIQGVDGYTF
TGCAGTGGAATCCAGGGGGTCGATGGCTACACCTTC
>TRBJ2-3|TRBV12-3/TRBV12-4|.|TRBD2
CASSKAGGGGLTDTQYF
TGTGCCAGCAGTAAAGCAGGCGGGGGGGGACTCACAGATACGCAGTATTTT
>TRBJ2-3|TRBV7-2|.|.
CASSRSGSTDHTQYF
TGTGCCAGCAGTCGGAGCGGGTCCACCGACCATACGCAGTATTTT
>TRBJ2-7|TRBV20-1|few|.
CSGALGSYEQYF
TGCAGTGGGGCCCTAGGTTCCTACGAGCAGTACTTC
>TRBJ1-5|TRBV28|.|.
CASSLRGAGQPQHF
TGTGCCAGCAGTTTAAGAGGGGCAGGACAGCCCCAGCATTTT
>TRBJ2-5|TRBV6-5|many|TRBD1
CASSAGTGGGKTQYF
TGTGCCAGCTCCGCCGGGACAGGGGGCGGAAAGACCCAGTACTTC
>TRBJ1-1|TRBV4-1|many|.
CASSPPGVARSAFF
TGCGCCAGCAGCCCCCCCGGCGTGGCCCGGTCAGCTTTCTTT
>TRBJ2-7|TRBV5-4|.|.
CASSFWGAYEQYF
TGTGCCAGCAGCTTCTGGGGCGCCTACGAGCAGTACTTC
>TRBJ1-1|TRBV4-1|.|TRBD1
CASSQGYRGDTEAFF
TGCGCCAGCAGCCAAGGCTACAGGGGAGACACTGAAGCTTTCTTT
>TRBJ2-2|TRBV6-5|few|.
CASSYSRAGTGELFF
TGTGCCAGCAGTTACTCGAGGGCTGGCACCGGGGAGCTGTTTTTT
>TRBJ1-2|TRBV4-3|.|.
CASSQVYPGYGYTF
TGCGCCAGCAGCCAAGTTTATCCGGGATATGGCTACACCTTC
>TRBJ2-1|TRBV5-1|few|TRBD1
CASSLTAPGQGNNEQFF
TGCGCCAGCAGCTTGACAGCGCCGGGACAGGGAAACAATGAGCAGTTCTTC
>TRBJ1-6|TRBV5-1|few|.
CASGLGTAYNSPLHF
TGCGCCAGCGGCTTGGGGACGGCCTATAATTCACCCCTCCACTTT